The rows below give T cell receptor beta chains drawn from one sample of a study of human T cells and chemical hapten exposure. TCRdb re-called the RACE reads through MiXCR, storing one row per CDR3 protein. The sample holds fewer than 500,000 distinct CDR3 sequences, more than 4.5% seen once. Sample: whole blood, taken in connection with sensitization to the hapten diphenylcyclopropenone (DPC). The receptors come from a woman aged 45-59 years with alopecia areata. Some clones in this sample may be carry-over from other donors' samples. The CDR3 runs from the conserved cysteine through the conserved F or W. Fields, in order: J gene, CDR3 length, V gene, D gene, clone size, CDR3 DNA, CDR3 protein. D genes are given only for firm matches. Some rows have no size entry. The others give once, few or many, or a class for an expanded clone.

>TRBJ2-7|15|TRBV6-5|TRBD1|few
TGTGCCAGCAGTTACGACAGGGGGCCGGGATACGAGCAGTACTTC
CASSYDRGPGYEQYF
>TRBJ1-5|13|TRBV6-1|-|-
TGTGCCAGCTCGCTGGAGGAAGGGCAGCCCCAGCATTTT
CASSLEEGQPQHF
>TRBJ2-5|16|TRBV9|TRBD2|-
TGTGCCAGCAGCTCCGTAGCGGGAGGGCCGGGAGAGACCCAGTACTTC
CASSSVAGGPGETQYF
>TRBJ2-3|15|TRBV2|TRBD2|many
TGTGCCAGCAGCCCTAGCGGGATCGGGACAGATACGCAGTATTTT
CASSPSGIGTDTQYF
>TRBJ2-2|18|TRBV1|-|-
TGCACCAGCAGCCAAGCGGGACTAGCGGGAGTCATGGGCCGGGAGCTGTTTTTT
CTSSQAGLAGVMGRELFF
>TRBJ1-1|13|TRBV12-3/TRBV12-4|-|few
TGTGCCAGCTCGGATAATGTGAACACTGAAGCTTTCTTT
CASSDNVNTEAFF
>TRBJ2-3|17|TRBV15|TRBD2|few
TGTGCCACCAGCAGAGAAGCAAGCGGGAGGGAGACAGATACGCAGTATTTT
CATSREASGRETDTQYF
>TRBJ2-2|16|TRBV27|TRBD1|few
TGTGCCAGCAGTTCCCGACAGGGGGCGCGGAGCGGGGAGCTGTTTTTT
CASSSRQGARSGELFF
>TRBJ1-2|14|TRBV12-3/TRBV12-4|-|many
TGTGCCAGCAGTTTAAAGCTACAGGGTTCTGGCTACACCTTC
CASSLKLQGSGYTF
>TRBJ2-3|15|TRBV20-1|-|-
TGCAGTGCCTCCGCGACGAGGGGAGACACAGATACGCAGTATTTT
CSASATRGDTDTQYF
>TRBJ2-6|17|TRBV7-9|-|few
TGTGCCAGCAGCATCTCCATAATCGGCTCTGGGGCCAACGTCCTGACTTTC
CASSISIIGSGANVLTF
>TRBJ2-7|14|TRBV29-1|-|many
TGCAGCGTTGAAGCTGGTCTGCGAGCGGGCGAGCAGTACTTC
CSVEAGLRAGEQYF
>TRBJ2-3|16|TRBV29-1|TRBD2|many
TGCAGCGCCGGATTTCGACTAGCGGGAGTCACAGATACGCAGTATTTT
CSAGFRLAGVTDTQYF
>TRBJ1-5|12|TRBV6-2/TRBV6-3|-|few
TGTGCCAGCACTGATGGGTATCAGCCCCAGCATTTT
CASTDGYQPQHF
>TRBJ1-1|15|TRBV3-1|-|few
TGTGCCAGCAGCCCGAGTGGGGGCATCGGCACTGAAGCTTTCTTT
CASSPSGGIGTEAFF
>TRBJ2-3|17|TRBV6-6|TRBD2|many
TGTGCCAGCAGTTACATACTAGCGGGGGCCATCACAGATACGCAGTATTTT
CASSYILAGAITDTQYF
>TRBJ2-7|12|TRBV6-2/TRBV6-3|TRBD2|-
TGTGCCATCAGCGGGAGTTCGTACGAGCAGTACTTC
CAISGSSYEQYF
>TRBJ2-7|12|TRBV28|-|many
TGTGCCACCAAGACAGTCGCCTACGAGCAGTACTTC
CATKTVAYEQYF
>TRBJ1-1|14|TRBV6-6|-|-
TGTGCCAGCAGTCCCTCGACAGGCCAGACTGAAGCTTTCTTT
CASSPSTGQTEAFF
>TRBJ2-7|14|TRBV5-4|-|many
TGTGCCAGCAGCCCCGGGACCTTAAGATACGAGCAGTACTTC
CASSPGTLRYEQYF
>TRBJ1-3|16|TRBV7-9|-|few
TGTGCCAGCAGCGGAAAACTCAGGGTAGACGGAAACACCATATATTTT
CASSGKLRVDGNTIYF
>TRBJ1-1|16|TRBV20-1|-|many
TGCAGTGCTAGAGATCCCCGGACGGCTATGAACACTGAAGCTTTCTTT
CSARDPRTAMNTEAFF
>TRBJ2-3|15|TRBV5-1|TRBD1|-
TGCGCCAGCAGCTTCGCAGGGGGTAGCACAGATACGCAGTATTTT
CASSFAGGSTDTQYF
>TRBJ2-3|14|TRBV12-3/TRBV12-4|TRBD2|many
TGTGCCAGCCGTGCTAGCGGGGGCTCAGATACGCAGTATTTT
CASRASGGSDTQYF
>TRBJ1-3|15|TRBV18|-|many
TGTGCCAGCTCACCCTCGGGAAGTGGCGGAAACACCATATATTTT
CASSPSGSGGNTIYF
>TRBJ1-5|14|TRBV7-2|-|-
TGTGCCAGCAGCACCAGGAATAGCAATCAGCCCCAGCATTTT
CASSTRNSNQPQHF
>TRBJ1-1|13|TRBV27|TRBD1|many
TGTGCCAGCAGTCCAGGGGGAGACACTGAAGCTTTCTTT
CASSPGGDTEAFF
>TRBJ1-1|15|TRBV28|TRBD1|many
TGTGCCAGCACCCTAACACAGGGGGTTTTGGCTGAAGCTTTCTTT
CASTLTQGVLAEAFF
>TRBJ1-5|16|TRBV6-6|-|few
TGTGCCACCTGGGGCCCCCTCGATTCTAGCAATCAGCCCCAGCATTTT
CATWGPLDSSNQPQHF
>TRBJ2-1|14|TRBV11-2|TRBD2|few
TGTGCCAGCAGCTTACGGCTAGCGGACAATGAGCAGTTCTTC
CASSLRLADNEQFF
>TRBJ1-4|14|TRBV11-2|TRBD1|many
TGTGCCAGCAGCACGGGACAGGGCAATGAAAAACTGTTTTTT
CASSTGQGNEKLFF
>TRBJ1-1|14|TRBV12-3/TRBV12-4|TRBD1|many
TGTGCCAGCAGTTCCGGGGCAGGGGGAGTGGGATCTTTCTTT
CASSSGAGGVGSFF
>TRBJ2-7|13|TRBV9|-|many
TGTGCCAGCAGCGTAGAGGACTCCTACGAGCAGTACTTC
CASSVEDSYEQYF
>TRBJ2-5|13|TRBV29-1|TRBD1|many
TGCAGCGTGGGGCAGGGGGCAGTAGAGACCCAGTACTTC
CSVGQGAVETQYF
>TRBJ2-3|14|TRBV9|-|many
TGTGCCAGCAGCGTAGTCCCGTTGGCAGATACGCAGTATTTT
CASSVVPLADTQYF
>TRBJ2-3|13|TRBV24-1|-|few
TGTGCCACCAGTGACCCGAACAGGAAGACGCAGTATTTT
CATSDPNRKTQYF
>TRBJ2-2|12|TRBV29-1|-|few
TGCAGCGTCCTCTACTCGGCCGGGGAGCTGTTTTTT
CSVLYSAGELFF
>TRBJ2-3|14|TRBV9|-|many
TGTGCCAGCAGCGTTAGCGCCACCACAGATACGCAGTATTTT
CASSVSATTDTQYF
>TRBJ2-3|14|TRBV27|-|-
TGTGCCAGCAGTTTTTGGAGGGGGACAGATACGCAGTATTTT
CASSFWRGTDTQYF
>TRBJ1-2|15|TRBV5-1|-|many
TGCGCCAGCAGCCCGAGGACCCGGCGCGGCTATGGCTACACCTTC
CASSPRTRRGYGYTF
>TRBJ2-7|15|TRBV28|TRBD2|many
TGTGCCAGCAGTTCTATAGCGGGAGGGCCATACGAGCAGTACTTC
CASSSIAGGPYEQYF
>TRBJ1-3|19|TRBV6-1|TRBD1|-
TGTGCCAGCAGTGGATCCGGGACAGGCTTGGTCGGGGGCGGAAACACCATATATTTT
CASSGSGTGLVGGGNTIYF
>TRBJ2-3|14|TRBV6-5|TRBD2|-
TGTGCCAGCAGTCAAGCGGGGAGAACAGATACGCAGTATTTT
CASSQAGRTDTQYF
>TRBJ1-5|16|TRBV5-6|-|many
TGTGCCAGCCAAGAGGGGGGGGCTGGCAGCAATCAGCCCCAGCATTTT
CASQEGGAGSNQPQHF